Listed here are 4 T cell receptor beta chains from one sample, sequenced in a study of liver allograft versus peripheral blood T cells. Study as a whole: Comparing T cell receptor repertoires in transplanted livers with those in recipients' peripheral blood was part of the design.

MiXCR, applied by TCRdb to the reads, yields one record per CDR3 protein. The sample yields about 7,800 distinct CDR3 sequences, more than 15% seen once. These receptors were collected from a human patient who had a liver transplant. Some T cells could come from the graft donor.

A few counts support this clonotype. The chain is built from TRBV11-3 and TRBJ1-2; D unresolved. With 1 base removed from V and 3 bases from J, the gap between germline ends came to 9 bases. CDR1 SGHNT and CDR2 YENEEA come from the germline V gene. The CDR3 spans 14 residues. CDR3 residues: CASSLVGRDYGYTF. CDR3 DNA sequence: TGTGCCAGCAGCTTAGTCGGACGGGACTATGGCTACACCTTC.

This clonotype occurred a few times. V and J are TRBV30 and TRBJ1-2; D gene ambiguous. The CDR3 totals 11 residues. Trimming removed 0 bases from V and 5 bases from J, with 4 bases in between. From germline, CDR1 is GTSNPN and CDR2 SVGIG (reference sequence). In DNA form, the CDR3 reads TGTGCCTGGAGTGTAGGATATGGCTACACCTTC. This translates into CAWSVGYGYTF.

This clonotype is medium-sized (0.01 to 0.1%). The chain employs TRBV14 and TRBJ2-1; TRBD1 is a possible D gene (8 bases). V lost 6 bases and J lost 7, with 16 bases in between. The CDR3 consists of 14 residues. Germline lookup yields CDR1 SGHDN and CDR2 FVKESK. CDR3 sequence reads: CASSQNRGGNEQFF. CDR3 in DNA: TGTGCCAGCAGTCAAAACAGGGGGGGGAATGAGCAGTTCTTC.

The chain links TRBV7-2 to TRBJ2-7; D call uncertain. Trimming removed 1 base at V and 2 bases at J, with 9 bases between. Per the germline V gene, CDR1 is SGHTA and CDR2 is FQGNSA. CDR3 length: 14 amino acids. CDR3 protein: CASSLVSRTYEQYF. The CDR3 DNA reads TGTGCCAGCAGCTTAGTGAGTAGAACCTACGAGCAGTACTTC.